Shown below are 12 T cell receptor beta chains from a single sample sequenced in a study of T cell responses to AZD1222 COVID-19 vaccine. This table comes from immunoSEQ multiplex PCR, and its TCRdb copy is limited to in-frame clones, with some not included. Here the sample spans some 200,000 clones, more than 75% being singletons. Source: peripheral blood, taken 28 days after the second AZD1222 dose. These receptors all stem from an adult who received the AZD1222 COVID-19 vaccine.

The CDR3 DNA is TGTGCCAGTAGTTTGCCGGGACAGGGGAACACCATATATTTT. The encoded protein is CASSLPGQGNTIYF. The chain employs TRBV19 and TRBJ1-3; 10 nucleotides agree with TRBD1. V lost 5 bases and J lost 7; bases outside the gene matches: 5. Germline V gives CDR1 LNHDA, CDR2 SQIVND (reference sequence). CDR3 size: 14 residues.

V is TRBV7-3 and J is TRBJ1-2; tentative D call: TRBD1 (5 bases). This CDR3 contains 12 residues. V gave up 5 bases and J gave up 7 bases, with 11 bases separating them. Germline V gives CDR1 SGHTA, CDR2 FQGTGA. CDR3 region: CASSPGGGGYTF. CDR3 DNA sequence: TGTGCCAGCAGCCCCGGTGGGGGTGGCTACACCTTC. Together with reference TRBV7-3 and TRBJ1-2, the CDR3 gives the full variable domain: GAGVSQTPSNKVTEKGKYVELRCDPISGHTALYWYRQSLGQGPEFLIYFQGTGAADDSGLPNDRFFAVRPEGSVSTLKIQRTERGDSAVYLCASSPGGGGYTFGSGTRLTVV.

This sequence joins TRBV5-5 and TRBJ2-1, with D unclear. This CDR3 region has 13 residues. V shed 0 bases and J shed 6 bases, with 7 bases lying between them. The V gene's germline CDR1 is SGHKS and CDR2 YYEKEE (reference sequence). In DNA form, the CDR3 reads TGTGCCAGCAGCTTGGCTCAACTCAATGAGCAGTTCTTC. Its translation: CASSLAQLNEQFF.

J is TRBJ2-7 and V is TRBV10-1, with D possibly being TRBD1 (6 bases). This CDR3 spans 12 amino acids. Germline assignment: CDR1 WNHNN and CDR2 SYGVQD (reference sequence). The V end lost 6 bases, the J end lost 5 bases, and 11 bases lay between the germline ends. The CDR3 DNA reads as TGCGCCAGCAGGAACAGGGACCACGAGCAGTACTTC. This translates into CASRNRDHEQYF.

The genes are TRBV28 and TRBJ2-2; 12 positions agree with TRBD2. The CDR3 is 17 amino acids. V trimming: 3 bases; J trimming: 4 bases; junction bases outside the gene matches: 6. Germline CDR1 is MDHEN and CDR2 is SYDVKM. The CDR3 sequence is CASSFMTTSGSTGELFF. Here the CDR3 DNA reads TGTGCCAGCAGTTTCATGACGACTAGCGGGAGCACCGGGGAGCTGTTTTTT.

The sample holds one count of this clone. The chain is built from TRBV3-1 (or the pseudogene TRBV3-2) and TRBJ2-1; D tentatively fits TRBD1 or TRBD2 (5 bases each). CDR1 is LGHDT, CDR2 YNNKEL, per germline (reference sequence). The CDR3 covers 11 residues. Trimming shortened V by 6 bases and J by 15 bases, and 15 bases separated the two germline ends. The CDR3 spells CASSLRGLGFF. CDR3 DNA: TGTGCCAGCAGTCTCCGGGGCTTAGGGTTCTTC.

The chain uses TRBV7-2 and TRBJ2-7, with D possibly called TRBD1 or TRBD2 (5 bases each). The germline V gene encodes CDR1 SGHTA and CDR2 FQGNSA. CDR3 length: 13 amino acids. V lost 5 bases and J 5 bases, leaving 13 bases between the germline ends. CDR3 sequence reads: CASSTGTLNEQYF. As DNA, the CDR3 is TGTGCCAGCAGCACCGGGACCCTCAACGAGCAGTACTTC.

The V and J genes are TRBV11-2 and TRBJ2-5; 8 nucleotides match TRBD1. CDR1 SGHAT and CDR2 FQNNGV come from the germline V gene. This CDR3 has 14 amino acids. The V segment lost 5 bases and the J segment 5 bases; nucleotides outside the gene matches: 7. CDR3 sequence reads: CASSLDRVAETQYF. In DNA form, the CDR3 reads TGTGCCAGCAGCCTGGACAGGGTCGCGGAGACCCAGTACTTC.

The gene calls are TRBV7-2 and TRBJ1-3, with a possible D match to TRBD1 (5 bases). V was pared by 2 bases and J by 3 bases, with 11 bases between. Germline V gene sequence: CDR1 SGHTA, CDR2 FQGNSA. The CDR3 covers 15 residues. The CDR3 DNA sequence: TGTGCCAGCAGCTTATTTGGGGGGGGTGGAAACACCATATATTTT. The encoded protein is CASSLFGGGGNTIYF. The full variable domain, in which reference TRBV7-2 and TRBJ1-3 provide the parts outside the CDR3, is GAGVSQSPSNKVTEKGKDVELRCDPISGHTALYWYRQSLGQGLEFLIYFQGNSAPDKSGLPSDRFSAERTGGSVSTLTIQRTQQEDSAVYLCASSLFGGGGNTIYFGEGSWLTVV.

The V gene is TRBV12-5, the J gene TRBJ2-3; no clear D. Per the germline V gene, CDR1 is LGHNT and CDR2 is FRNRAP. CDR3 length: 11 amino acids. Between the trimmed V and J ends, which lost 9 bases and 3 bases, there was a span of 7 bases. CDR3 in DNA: TGTGCTAGCTTGGAAACAGATACGCAGTATTTT. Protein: CASLETDTQYF.

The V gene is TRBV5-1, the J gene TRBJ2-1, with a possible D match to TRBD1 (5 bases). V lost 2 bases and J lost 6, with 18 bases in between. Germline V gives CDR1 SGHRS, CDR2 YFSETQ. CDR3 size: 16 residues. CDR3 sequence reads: CASSLRARERGNEQFF. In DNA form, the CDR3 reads TGCGCCAGCAGCTTACGGGCCAGGGAAAGAGGCAATGAGCAGTTCTTC.

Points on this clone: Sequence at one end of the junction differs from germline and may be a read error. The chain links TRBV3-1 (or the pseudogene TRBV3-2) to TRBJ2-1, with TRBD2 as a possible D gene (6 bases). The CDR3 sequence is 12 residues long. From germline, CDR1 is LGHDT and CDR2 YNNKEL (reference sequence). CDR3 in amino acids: CASSQSGTPGIF. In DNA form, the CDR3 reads TGTGCCAGCAGCCAATCCGGGACTCCAGGGATCTTC.